A selection of T cell receptor beta chains follows, all from one sample in a study of cytomegalovirus exposure and HLA in healthy donors. Only in-frame clones appear in the TCRdb table, and some are missing; sequencing was by immunoSEQ multiplex PCR. The table shows about 180,000 clones, with around 84% occurring only once. The sequenced material came from PBMCs. The receptors derive from a girl aged 2 to 9 in good health and CMV-seropositive. Each CDR3 is given with its conserved first and last residue. A D gene is named only where the DNA matches it firmly. Clone size is shown for a subset of rows, as once, few, many or a class of expanded clone.

D gene: NA; V gene: TRBV5-1; J gene: TRBJ2-1; clone size: NA; CDR3 protein: CASSLDLSSYNEQFF; CDR3 DNA: TGCGCCAGCAGCTTGGACCTTAGCTCCTACAATGAGCAGTTCTTC
D gene: TRBD2; V gene: TRBV27; J gene: TRBJ2-5; clone size: NA; CDR3 protein: CASSGLGGSRRRTQYF; CDR3 DNA: TGTGCCAGTAGTGGTTTGGGAGGGTCTCGCCGTCGTACCCAGTACTTC
D gene: TRBD1; V gene: TRBV7-2; J gene: TRBJ2-3; clone size: NA; CDR3 protein: CASSLQGESTDTQYF; CDR3 DNA: TGTGCCAGCAGCTTACAGGGGGAGAGCACAGATACGCAGTATTTT
D gene: TRBD1; V gene: TRBV4-1; J gene: TRBJ2-7; clone size: NA; CDR3 protein: CASSLNRGRDEQYF; CDR3 DNA: TGCGCCAGCAGCCTCAACAGGGGACGGGACGAGCAGTACTTC
D gene: NA; V gene: TRBV5-1; J gene: TRBJ2-2; clone size: NA; CDR3 protein: CASSSVLSTGELFF; CDR3 DNA: TGCGCCAGCAGCTCCGTACTTAGCACCGGGGAGCTGTTTTTT
D gene: TRBD1; V gene: TRBV5-4; J gene: TRBJ1-2; clone size: NA; CDR3 protein: CASSLTGDNYGYTF; CDR3 DNA: TGTGCCAGCAGCTTGACAGGGGATAACTATGGCTACACCTTC
D gene: NA; V gene: TRBV5-6; J gene: TRBJ1-4; clone size: few; CDR3 protein: CASSFGASGEKLFF; CDR3 DNA: TGTGCCAGCAGTTTTGGGGCGTCTGGTGAAAAACTGTTTTTT
D gene: TRBD2; V gene: TRBV19; J gene: TRBJ2-3; clone size: NA; CDR3 protein: CASSPASGTTDTQYF; CDR3 DNA: TGTGCCAGTAGTCCGGCTAGCGGGACCACAGATACGCAGTATTTT
D gene: NA; V gene: TRBV6-1; J gene: TRBJ2-4; clone size: once; CDR3 protein: CASSEDPGAKNIQYF; CDR3 DNA: TGTGCCAGCAGTGAAGACCCAGGGGCCAAAAACATTCAGTACTTC
D gene: NA; V gene: TRBV7-8; J gene: TRBJ1-1; clone size: NA; CDR3 protein: CASSPQRVPNTEAFF; CDR3 DNA: TGTGCCAGCAGCCCCCAGCGCGTCCCAAACACTGAAGCTTTCTTT
D gene: NA; V gene: TRBV6-1; J gene: TRBJ2-7; clone size: NA; CDR3 protein: CASSVGRTALYEQYF; CDR3 DNA: TGTGCCAGCAGTGTAGGACGGACAGCCCTCTACGAGCAGTACTTC
D gene: TRBD1; V gene: TRBV27; J gene: TRBJ2-6; clone size: NA; CDR3 protein: CASSSPGQMANGANVLTF; CDR3 DNA: TGTGCCAGCAGTTCCCCGGGACAGATGGCAAATGGGGCCAACGTCCTGACTTTC
D gene: NA; V gene: TRBV5-6; J gene: TRBJ2-1; clone size: NA; CDR3 protein: CASSLSWTRRYNEQFF; CDR3 DNA: TGTGCCAGCAGCTTGTCATGGACAAGGCGCTACAATGAGCAGTTCTTC
D gene: TRBD1; V gene: TRBV9; J gene: TRBJ1-1; clone size: NA; CDR3 protein: CASSPRDRRAEAFF; CDR3 DNA: TGTGCCAGCAGCCCACGGGACAGAAGGGCTGAAGCTTTCTTT
D gene: TRBD1; V gene: TRBV12-5; J gene: TRBJ1-1; clone size: NA; CDR3 protein: CASGLGTGMNEAFF; CDR3 DNA: TGTGCTAGTGGTTTGGGGACAGGGATGAATGAAGCTTTCTTT
D gene: NA; V gene: TRBV5-1; J gene: TRBJ1-1; clone size: few; CDR3 protein: CASSLVIQGNTEAFF; CDR3 DNA: TGCGCCAGCAGCTTGGTAATACAGGGGAACACTGAAGCTTTCTTT
D gene: NA; V gene: TRBV11-2; J gene: TRBJ1-2; clone size: NA; CDR3 protein: CASSPLTGNNYGYTF; CDR3 DNA: TGTGCCAGCAGCCCCCTTACAGGGAACAACTATGGCTACACCTTC
D gene: TRBD1; V gene: TRBV27; J gene: TRBJ1-6; clone size: few; CDR3 protein: CASKGQGNSPLHF; CDR3 DNA: TGTGCCAGCAAAGGACAGGGGAATTCACCCCTCCACTTT
D gene: NA; V gene: TRBV19; J gene: TRBJ2-7; clone size: NA; CDR3 protein: CASSIALGGPYEQYF; CDR3 DNA: TGTGCCAGTAGTATAGCATTAGGTGGGCCCTACGAGCAGTACTTC
D gene: TRBD2; V gene: TRBV25-1; J gene: TRBJ2-1; clone size: NA; CDR3 protein: CASSDWGGEQFF; CDR3 DNA: TGTGCCAGCAGTGACTGGGGAGGGGAGCAGTTCTTC
D gene: TRBD1; V gene: TRBV28; J gene: TRBJ2-7; clone size: NA; CDR3 protein: CASSLPTGNMGEQYF; CDR3 DNA: TGTGCCAGCAGTTTACCGACAGGGAATATGGGCGAGCAGTACTTC
D gene: TRBD1; V gene: TRBV7-8; J gene: TRBJ1-2; clone size: few; CDR3 protein: CASSLVGGGYTF; CDR3 DNA: TGTGCCAGCAGCTTAGTAGGGGGCGGCTACACCTTC
D gene: NA; V gene: TRBV6-7; J gene: TRBJ2-1; clone size: NA; CDR3 protein: CASSPTGHNEQFF; CDR3 DNA: TGTGCCAGCAGTCCCACAGGGCACAATGAGCAGTTCTTC
D gene: TRBD1; V gene: TRBV4-2; J gene: TRBJ1-4; clone size: NA; CDR3 protein: CASSQYPGTGAEKLFF; CDR3 DNA: TGTGCCAGCAGCCAATACCCCGGGACAGGGGCTGAAAAACTGTTTTTT
D gene: NA; V gene: TRBV2; J gene: TRBJ2-2; clone size: NA; CDR3 protein: CASSATAGGELFF; CDR3 DNA: TGTGCCAGCAGTGCTACAGCGGGCGGGGAGCTGTTTTTT
D gene: NA; V gene: TRBV5-4; J gene: TRBJ1-1; clone size: NA; CDR3 protein: CASRGGRGTEAFF; CDR3 DNA: TGTGCCAGCAGAGGGGGACGAGGCACTGAAGCTTTCTTT
D gene: NA; V gene: TRBV28; J gene: TRBJ1-1; clone size: few; CDR3 protein: CASSLPQGQGKAFF; CDR3 DNA: TGTGCCAGCAGTTTACCCCAGGGGCAGGGGAAGGCTTTCTTT
D gene: NA; V gene: TRBV5-5; J gene: TRBJ2-7; clone size: NA; CDR3 protein: CASSRESYEQYF; CDR3 DNA: TGTGCCAGCAGCAGGGAGAGCTACGAGCAGTACTTC